The T cell receptor beta chain under discussion was sequenced for a study of blood T cell repertoires in COVID-19. Study-wide background: From T cells, B-cell-depleted T cells, or PBMCs came the material, which was cDNA or gDNA.

Libraries were prepared by immunoSEQ multiplex PCR; TCRdb keeps only in-frame clonotypes and omits some of them. Of about 190,000 clones in the sample, about 84% are singletons; the top ten hold approximately 5%. Self-reported history from a screening survey and questionnaire set each donor's cohort. The origin of this receptor is a man aged 40-49 years with acute COVID-19. The sample consisted of PBMCs or T cells enriched from blood (not recorded which).

The CDR3 reads CASKGAGGAYEQYF. The CDR3 DNA sequence: TGTGCCAGCAAAGGAGCGGGAGGTGCCTACGAGCAGTACTTC. The chain combines TRBV28 with TRBJ2-7; 9 nucleotides match TRBD2. The CDR3 consists of 14 residues. Germline V gene lookup returns CDR1 MDHEN and CDR2 SYDVKM. V lost 7 bases and J lost 2; bases outside the gene matches: 6.